This TCR beta chain was profiled in a study of CD8 T cells in Susac syndrome. An input of roughly 0.5 to 1 ug of RNA was subjected to reverse transcription using random hexamers. It was immunoSEQ multiplex PCR that amplified TCR beta CDR3 across 54 Vbeta and 13 Jbeta. TCRdb reprocessed the immunoSEQ multiplex PCR reads with MiXCR, giving one entry per CDR3 protein. The table shows approximately 200,000 distinct CDR3 sequences, with 92% occurring only once. Relapsing-remitting disease, either stable or active, was present in the treatment-naive patients who were the multiple sclerosis controls. A few counts support this clonotype. Trimming removed 3 bases from V and 3 bases from J, with 6 bases in between. CDR1 and CDR2 (germline): SEHNR, FQNEAQ (reference sequence). The CDR3 contains 13 residues.

The specimen was CD8+ T cells from PBMCs. The clonotype comes from a human donor with multiple sclerosis. The rearrangement joins TRBV7-9 to TRBJ2-1; D remains unclear. The CDR3 nucleotides read TGTGCCAGCAGCTTTGGCGGCTACAATGAGCAGTTCTTC. Its protein is CASSFGGYNEQFF.